This T cell receptor (beta chain) was found in a study of human T cells and chemical hapten exposure. Across the whole study: The upper back received 0.01% DPC by patch testing, with results read at 6 days. Overall study results and limits: Donors in the study had alopecia, meaning their immune response may differ from healthy people's. High-frequency TCRs, those above 1 in 1000, stayed the same after DPC sensitization. Relative to controls, expanded TCRs formed significantly more large CDR3 similarity clusters.

One entry per CDR3 protein, called by TCRdb with MiXCR from the RACE reads. This sample yields roughly 140,000 distinct CDR3 sequences, of which roughly 12% are seen a single time; more than 1.1% belongs to the top ten. This clonotype was recorded at least ten times. Its specificity is not known. Time point noted: patch test 2, 6 weeks after DPC sensitization. Indicated treatment: therapeutic diphenylcyclopropenone sensitization with weekly scalp DPC. CDR1 is ENHRY and CDR2 is SYGVKD in the germline V gene. Trimming took off 11 bases at V and 4 bases at J, with 23 bases between the two ends. The CDR3 totals 15 residues.

This specimen consisted of whole blood, obtained in connection with sensitization to the hapten diphenylcyclopropenone (DPC). The sequence derives from a woman between 45 and 65 years old with alopecia areata. Some clones in this sample may be carry-over from other donors' samples. The chain links TRBV10-3 to TRBJ1-1; TRBD1 is a possible D gene (5 bases). Written as DNA, the CDR3 is TGTGCCGCCTCCGGGGGAGGGGCCCCTGGCACTGAAGCTTTCTTT. This translates into CAASGGGAPGTEAFF.